This is a list of T cell receptor beta chains from one sample in a study of regulatory T cells in long-lasting Graves disease. TCRdb passed the multiplex PCR reads through MiXCR, listing each CDR3 protein once. The sample carries more than 350,000 distinct CDR3 sequences, about 15% recorded once. This same sample was also taken into another study, of T cells in Graves' hyperthyroidism and ophthalmopathy.

Sequences were derived from peripheral blood mononuclear cells (PBMCs), sampled at new diagnosis, from a patient treated with antithyroid drugs. The receptors were sampled from a woman in her thirties with Graves disease. The CDR3 runs from the conserved cysteine through the conserved F or W. The D gene is left open where the match is weak. Only part of the rows carry a size: once, few, many, or a class if the clone is expanded.

V	size	J	D	CDR3
TRBV29-1	few	TRBJ1-5	.	CSVRESGPLGPQHF
TRBV2	many	TRBJ1-1	TRBD1	CASSGDRVRMNTEAFF
TRBV9	.	TRBJ2-1	TRBD1	CASGRTGTNEQFF
TRBV6-2/TRBV6-3	.	.	TRBD2	CASSYPGTSGRAHREQYF
TRBV12-3/TRBV12-4	many	TRBJ1-5	TRBD1	CASSWFGQGNQPQHF
TRBV3-1	.	TRBJ1-2	.	CASSPGTVIYGYTF
TRBV6-2/TRBV6-3	many	TRBJ2-7	TRBD2	CAGGLAGYEQYF
TRBV9	many	TRBJ2-5	TRBD2	CASSIRAGGKETQYF
TRBV2	.	TRBJ2-7	TRBD1	CASSEAPGQGLKEQYF
TRBV5-1	many	TRBJ2-7	.	CASSLAPLGAEQYF
TRBV28	many	TRBJ2-3	TRBD2	CASSLTSGRVTDTQYF
TRBV5-1	.	TRBJ1-1	.	CASSRTLAANTEAFF
TRBV25-1	few	TRBJ1-4	.	CASSEGVSGGEKLFF
TRBV11-2	many	TRBJ2-3	.	CASSSQRDTQYF
TRBV24-1	many	TRBJ2-1	.	CATSDTTHKLGDNEQFF
TRBV20-1	many	TRBJ2-3	TRBD2	CSARVGLAASTDTQYF
TRBV7-9	once	TRBJ2-2	.	CASSLARRATGELFF
TRBV7-9	many	TRBJ2-7	TRBD1	CASSSDVGTGKRREQYF
TRBV30	.	TRBJ1-1	TRBD1	CAWSNPGQGKGAFF
TRBV30	many	TRBJ1-5	.	CAWGTVRGPQHF
TRBV5-1	few	TRBJ1-3	TRBD1	CASRTGDTNSGNTIYF
TRBV28	.	TRBJ1-2	.	CATSDTPTEGYTF
TRBV12-3/TRBV12-4	.	TRBJ2-3	TRBD2	CASSFRTRPPTSGSLGADTQYF
TRBV7-3	.	TRBJ2-1	.	CASSNQGGHGEQFF